What follows describes a single TCR beta chain. The germline gene is not matched at one end of the junction; a read error may be the cause. This record comes from a study of tumor-infiltrating lymphocytes in primary liver carcinoma. Co-extraction yielded RNA and DNA from 20-30 mg of unsorted bulk tissue. This CDR3 region has 13 residues. Germline assignment: CDR1 SGHAT and CDR2 FQNNGV. A constant-region primer served to make TCR beta cDNA from roughly 460 ng total RNA. What produced the TCR beta libraries was three nested multiplex PCR rounds using slightly modified ARM-PCR. A C-beta reverse primer was combined with TRBV1-TRBV30 forward primers in the first two PCR rounds, and each round had roughly 11 cycles. TCRdb used MiXCR to reprocess the multiplex PCR reads, holding one entry per CDR3 protein. Among roughly 20,000 distinct CDR3 sequences listed, approximately 70% were seen once.

Sequences were obtained from liver tumor tissue from sampling region 1. Subset given: tumor region T1, superior pole. This chain connects TRBV11-2 to TRBJ2-3; D not resolved. The TCR was taken from a man aged 40-50 years with primary liver carcinoma and hepatitis B virus infection. This chain's CDR3 is CASSLIGADTLYF. The CDR3 DNA reads TGTGCCAGCAGCTTGATTGGCGCAGATACGCTGTATTTT.